This T cell receptor (beta chain) emerged from a study of cytomegalovirus exposure and HLA in healthy donors. General study points: A link between a missense DCLRE1C variant and TCR beta V- and J-gene trimming emerged from a later analysis.

It was with 60 Vbeta and 13 Jbeta primers that the PCR ran. Data came from immunoSEQ multiplex PCR; TCRdb stores just in-frame clones and leaves some out. The specimen's table records about 210,000 clones. A remark on this clone: Its target is unknown.

Trimming removed 2 bases at V and 7 bases at J, with 12 bases between. CDR3 length equals 14 residues. Germline V gene sequence: CDR1 MRHNA, CDR2 SNTAGT. The clonotype was recovered from a woman in her 30s in good health and CMV-seropositive. Sequenced sample: PBMCs. J is TRBJ1-5 and V is TRBV6-4, with D perhaps TRBD1 (6 bases). CDR3 sequence: CASSDQVGGQPQHF. For the CDR3, the DNA is TGTGCCAGCAGTGACCAGGTTGGGGGCCAGCCCCAGCATTTT.